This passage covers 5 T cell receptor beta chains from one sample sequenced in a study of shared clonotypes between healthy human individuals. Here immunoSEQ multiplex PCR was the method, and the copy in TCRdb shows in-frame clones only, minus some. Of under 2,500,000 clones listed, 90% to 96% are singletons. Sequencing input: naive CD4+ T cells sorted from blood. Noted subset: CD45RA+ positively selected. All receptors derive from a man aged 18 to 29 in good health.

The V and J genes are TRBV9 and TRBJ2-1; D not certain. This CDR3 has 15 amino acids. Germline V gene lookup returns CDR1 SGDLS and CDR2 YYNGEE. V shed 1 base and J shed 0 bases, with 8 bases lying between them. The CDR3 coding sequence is TGTGCCAGCAGCGTACTCCCCAGCTCCTACAATGAGCAGTTCTTC. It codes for CASSVLPSSYNEQFF.

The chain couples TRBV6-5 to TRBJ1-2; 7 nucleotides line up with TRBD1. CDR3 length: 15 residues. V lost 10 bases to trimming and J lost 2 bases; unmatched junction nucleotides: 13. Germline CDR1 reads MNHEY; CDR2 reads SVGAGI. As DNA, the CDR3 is TGTGCCACCGCCACCAAAGGGGGCCCGAACTATGGCTACACCTTC. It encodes CATATKGGPNYGYTF.

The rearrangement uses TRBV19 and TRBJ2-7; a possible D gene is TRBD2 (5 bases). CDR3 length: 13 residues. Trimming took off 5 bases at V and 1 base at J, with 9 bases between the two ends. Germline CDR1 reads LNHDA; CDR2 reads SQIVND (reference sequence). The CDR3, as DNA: TGTGCCAGTAGTGAGAGGGATTCCTACGAGCAGTACTTC. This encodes CASSERDSYEQYF.

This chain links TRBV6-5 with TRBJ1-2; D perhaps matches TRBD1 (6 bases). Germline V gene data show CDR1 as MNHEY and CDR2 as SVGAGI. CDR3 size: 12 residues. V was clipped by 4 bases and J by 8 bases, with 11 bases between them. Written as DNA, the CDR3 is TGTGCCAGCAGTTCCACAGGGAGAGGCTACACCTTC. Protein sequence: CASSSTGRGYTF.

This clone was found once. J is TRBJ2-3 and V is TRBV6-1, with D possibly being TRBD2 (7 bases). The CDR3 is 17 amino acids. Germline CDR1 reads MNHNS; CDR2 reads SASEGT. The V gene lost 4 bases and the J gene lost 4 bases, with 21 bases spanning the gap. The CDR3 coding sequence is TGTGCCAGCAGTGCACAAGTGGGGGCCGGGGGGTCAGATACGCAGTATTTT. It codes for CASSAQVGAGGSDTQYF.